Listed below are T cell receptor beta chains from one sample, sequenced in a study of early T cells in non-severe SARS-CoV-2 infection. MiXCR, applied by TCRdb to the 5' RACE reads, yields one record per CDR3 protein. The repertoire holds 45,000 to 75,000 distinct CDR3 sequences, approximately 9% seen once, with roughly 18% in the top ten. The source material was whole blood. All receptors come from an adult who was a healthcare worker with PCR-confirmed SARS-CoV-2 infection or an uninfected control (not recorded which). Each CDR3 is given with its conserved first and last residue. Each record gives: V gene, J gene, CDR3 protein.

TRBV7-9	TRBJ1-6	CASSSGTVNSPLHF
TRBV20-1	TRBJ2-1	CSATPGLAGAKYNEQFF
TRBV3-1	TRBJ2-5	CASSQDTETQYF
TRBV5-4	TRBJ2-7	CASSLVQSGEQYF
TRBV7-2	TRBJ2-7	CASSLGEGGAYEQYF
TRBV20-1	TRBJ2-4	CSAPPGGSRDIQYF
TRBV20-1	TRBJ2-4	CSAREGEVDIQYF
TRBV7-3	TRBJ1-1	CASSLQGRGTEAFF
TRBV6-5	TRBJ2-7	CASSSRLAGSEQYF
TRBV7-6	TRBJ2-7	CASSLGGGWYEQYF
TRBV20-1	TRBJ1-1	CSVVQGITEAFF
TRBV25-1	TRBJ2-7	CASSLTFRTDEQYF
TRBV29-1	TRBJ1-1	CSVWRGGAGGTEAFF
TRBV4-3	TRBJ2-7	CASSHGQGTHEQYF
TRBV28	TRBJ2-3	CASSLRLALLGDTQYF
TRBV5-1	TRBJ2-7	CASSLAAGLAYEQYF
TRBV6-2/TRBV6-3	TRBJ2-7	CASSYVPYEQYF
TRBV27	TRBJ2-3	CASSPGTGLIDTQYF
TRBV28	TRBJ1-2	CASTRTTLRGYTF
TRBV24-1	TRBJ1-2	CATGDRAGYGYTF
TRBV20-1	TRBJ2-5	CSADSQETQYF